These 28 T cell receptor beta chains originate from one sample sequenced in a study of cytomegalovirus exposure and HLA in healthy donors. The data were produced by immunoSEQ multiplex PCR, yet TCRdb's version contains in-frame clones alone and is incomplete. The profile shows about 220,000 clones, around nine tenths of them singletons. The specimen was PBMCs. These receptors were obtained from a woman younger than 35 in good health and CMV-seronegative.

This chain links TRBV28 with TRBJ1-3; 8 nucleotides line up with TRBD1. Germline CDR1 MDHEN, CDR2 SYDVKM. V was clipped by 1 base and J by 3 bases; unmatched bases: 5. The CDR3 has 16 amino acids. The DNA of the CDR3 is TGTGCCAGCAGTTTATCCCAGGGGGCTGGTGGAAACACCATATATTTT. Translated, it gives CASSLSQGAGGNTIYF.

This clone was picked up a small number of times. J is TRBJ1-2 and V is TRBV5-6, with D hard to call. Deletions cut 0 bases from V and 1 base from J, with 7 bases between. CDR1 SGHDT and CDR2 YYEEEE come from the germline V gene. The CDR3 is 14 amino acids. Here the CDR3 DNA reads TGTGCCAGCAGCTTGGTGGCGGATAACTATGGCTACACCTTC. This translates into CASSLVADNYGYTF.

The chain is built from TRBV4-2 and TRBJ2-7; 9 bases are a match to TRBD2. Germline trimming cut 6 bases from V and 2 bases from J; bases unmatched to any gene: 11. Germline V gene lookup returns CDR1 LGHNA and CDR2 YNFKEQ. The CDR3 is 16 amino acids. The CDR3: CASRLAPAGGPYEQYF. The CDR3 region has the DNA TGTGCCAGCAGATTAGCCCCAGCGGGAGGTCCCTACGAGCAGTACTTC.

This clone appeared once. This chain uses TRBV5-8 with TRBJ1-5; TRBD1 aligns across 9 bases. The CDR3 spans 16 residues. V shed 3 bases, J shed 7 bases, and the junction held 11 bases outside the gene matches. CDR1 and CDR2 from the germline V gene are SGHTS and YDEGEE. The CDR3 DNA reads TGTGCCAGCAGCTCAGACTACAGGGGGCCGCGCCAGCCCCAGCATTTT. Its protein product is CASSSDYRGPRQPQHF. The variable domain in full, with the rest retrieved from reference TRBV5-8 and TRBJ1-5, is EAGVTQSPTHLIKTRGQQATLRCSPISGHTSVYWYQQALGLGLQFLLWYDEGEERNRGNFPPRFSGRQFPNYSSELNVNALELEDSALYLCASSSDYRGPRQPQHFGDGTRLSIL.

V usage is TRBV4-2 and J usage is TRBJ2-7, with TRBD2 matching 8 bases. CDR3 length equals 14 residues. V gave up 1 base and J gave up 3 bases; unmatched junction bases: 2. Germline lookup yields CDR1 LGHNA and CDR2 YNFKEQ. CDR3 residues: CASSQGLANYEQYF. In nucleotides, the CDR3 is TGTGCCAGCAGCCAAGGACTAGCGAACTACGAGCAGTACTTC.

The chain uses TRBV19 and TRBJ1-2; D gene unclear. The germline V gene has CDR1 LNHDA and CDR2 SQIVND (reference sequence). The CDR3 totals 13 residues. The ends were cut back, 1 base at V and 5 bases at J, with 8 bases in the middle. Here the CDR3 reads CASSIVAEYGYTF. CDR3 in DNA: TGTGCCAGTAGTATAGTGGCGGAGTATGGCTACACCTTC.

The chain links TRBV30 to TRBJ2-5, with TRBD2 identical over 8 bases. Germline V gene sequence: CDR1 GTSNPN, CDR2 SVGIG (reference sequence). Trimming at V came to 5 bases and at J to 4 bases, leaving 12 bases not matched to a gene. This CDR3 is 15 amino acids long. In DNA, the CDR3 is TGTGCCTGGGACACACGGCAGCGGGAGATAGAGACCCAGTACTTC. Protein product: CAWDTRQREIETQYF. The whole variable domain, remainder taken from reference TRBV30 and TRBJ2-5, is SQTIHQWPATLVQPVGSPLSLECTVEGTSNPNLYWYRQAAGRGLQLLFYSVGIGQISSEVPQNLSASRPQDRQFILSSKKLLLSDSGFYLCAWDTRQREIETQYFGPGTRLLVL.

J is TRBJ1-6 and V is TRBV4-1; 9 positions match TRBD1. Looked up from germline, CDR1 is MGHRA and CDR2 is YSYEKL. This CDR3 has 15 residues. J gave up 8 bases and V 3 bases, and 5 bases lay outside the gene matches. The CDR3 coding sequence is TGCGCCAGCAGCCATGTACAGGGGGCGGATTCACCCCTCCACTTT. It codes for CASSHVQGADSPLHF.

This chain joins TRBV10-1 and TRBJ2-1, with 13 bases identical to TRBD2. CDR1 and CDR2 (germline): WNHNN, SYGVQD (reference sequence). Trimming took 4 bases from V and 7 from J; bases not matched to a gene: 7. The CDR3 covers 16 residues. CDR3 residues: CASSARTSGSGNEQFF. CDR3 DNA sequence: TGCGCCAGCAGTGCAAGGACTAGCGGGAGCGGGAATGAGCAGTTCTTC.

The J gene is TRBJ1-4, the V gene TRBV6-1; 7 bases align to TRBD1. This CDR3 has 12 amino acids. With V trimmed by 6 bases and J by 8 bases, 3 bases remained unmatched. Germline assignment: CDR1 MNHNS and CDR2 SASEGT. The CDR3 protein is CASRQQGEKLFF. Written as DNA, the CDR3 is TGTGCCAGCAGACAACAGGGGGAAAAACTGTTTTTT.

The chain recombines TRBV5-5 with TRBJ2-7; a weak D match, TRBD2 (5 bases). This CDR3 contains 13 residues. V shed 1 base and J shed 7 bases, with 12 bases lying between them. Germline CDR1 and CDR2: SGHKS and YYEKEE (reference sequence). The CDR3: CASSLLASGEQYF. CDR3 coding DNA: TGTGCCAGCAGCTTGTTGGCGTCGGGGGAGCAGTACTTC.

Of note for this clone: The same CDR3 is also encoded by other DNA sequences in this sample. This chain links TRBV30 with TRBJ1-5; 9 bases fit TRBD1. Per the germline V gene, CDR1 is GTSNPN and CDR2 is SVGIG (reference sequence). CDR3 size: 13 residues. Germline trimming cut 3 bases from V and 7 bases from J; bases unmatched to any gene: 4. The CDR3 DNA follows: TGTGCCTGGAGCCGACAGGGGGGACAGCCCCAGCATTTT. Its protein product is CAWSRQGGQPQHF.

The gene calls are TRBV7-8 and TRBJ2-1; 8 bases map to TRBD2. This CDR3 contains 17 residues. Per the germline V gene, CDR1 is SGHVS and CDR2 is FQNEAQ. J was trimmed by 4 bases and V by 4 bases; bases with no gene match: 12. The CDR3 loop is CASSSDVAGRIYNEQFF. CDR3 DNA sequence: TGTGCCAGCAGCTCGGACGTAGCGGGGAGAATATACAATGAGCAGTTCTTC. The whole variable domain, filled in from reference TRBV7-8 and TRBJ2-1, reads GAGVSQSPRYKVAKRGQDVALRCDPISGHVSLFWYQQALGQGPEFLTYFQNEAQLDKSGLPSDRFFAERPEGSVSTLKIQRTQQEDSAVYLCASSSDVAGRIYNEQFFGPGTRLTVL.

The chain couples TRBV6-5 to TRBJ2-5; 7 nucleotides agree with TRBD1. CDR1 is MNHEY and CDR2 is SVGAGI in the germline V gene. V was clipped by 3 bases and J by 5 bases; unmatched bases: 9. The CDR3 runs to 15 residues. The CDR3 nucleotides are TGTGCCAGCAGTTATAGAGAACAGGGGCGGGAGACCCAGTACTTC. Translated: CASSYREQGRETQYF.

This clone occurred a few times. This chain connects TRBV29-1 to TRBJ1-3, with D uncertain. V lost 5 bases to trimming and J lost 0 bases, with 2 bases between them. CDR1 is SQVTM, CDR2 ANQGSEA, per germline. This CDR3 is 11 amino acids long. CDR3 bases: TGCAGCGTTCACTCTGGAAACACCATATATTTT. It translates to CSVHSGNTIYF.

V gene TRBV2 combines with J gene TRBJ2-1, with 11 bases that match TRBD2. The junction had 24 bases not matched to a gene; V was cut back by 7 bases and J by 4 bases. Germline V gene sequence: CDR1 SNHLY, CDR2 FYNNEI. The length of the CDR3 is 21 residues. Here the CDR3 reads CASIPPPGTSGPLGFYNEQFF. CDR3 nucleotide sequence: TGTGCCAGCATTCCCCCCCCCGGGACTAGCGGACCCCTCGGATTTTACAATGAGCAGTTCTTC.

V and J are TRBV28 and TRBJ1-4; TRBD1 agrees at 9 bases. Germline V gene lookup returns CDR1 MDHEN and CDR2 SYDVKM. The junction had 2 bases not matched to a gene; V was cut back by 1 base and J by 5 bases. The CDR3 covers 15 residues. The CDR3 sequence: CASSLFGTGNEKLFF. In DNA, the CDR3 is TGTGCCAGCAGTTTATTTGGGACAGGGAATGAAAAACTGTTTTTT.

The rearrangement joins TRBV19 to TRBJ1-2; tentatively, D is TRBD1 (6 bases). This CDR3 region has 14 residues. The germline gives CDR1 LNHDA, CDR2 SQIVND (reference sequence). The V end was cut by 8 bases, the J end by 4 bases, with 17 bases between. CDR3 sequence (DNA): TGTGCCAGTTCCGAAGGGGGGGGTGGCTATGGCTACACCTTC. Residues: CASSEGGGGYGYTF.

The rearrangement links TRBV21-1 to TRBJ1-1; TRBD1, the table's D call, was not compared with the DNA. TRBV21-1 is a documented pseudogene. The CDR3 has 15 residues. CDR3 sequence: CASSKETGSNTEAFF. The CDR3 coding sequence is TGTGCCAGCAGCAAAGAGACAGGATCGAACACTGAAGCTTTCTTT.

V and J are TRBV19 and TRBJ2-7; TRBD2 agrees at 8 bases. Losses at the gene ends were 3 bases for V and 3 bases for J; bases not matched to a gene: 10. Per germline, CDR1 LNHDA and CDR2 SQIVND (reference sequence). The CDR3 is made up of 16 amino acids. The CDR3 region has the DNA TGTGCCAGTAGTATTTTATCGGCTAGCGGGTACTACGAGCAGTACTTC. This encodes CASSILSASGYYEQYF.

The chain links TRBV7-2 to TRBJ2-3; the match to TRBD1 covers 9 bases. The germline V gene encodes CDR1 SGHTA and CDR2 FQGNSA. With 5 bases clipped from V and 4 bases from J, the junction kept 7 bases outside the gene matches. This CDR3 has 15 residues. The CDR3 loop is CASSPRDRDSDTQYF. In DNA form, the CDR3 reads TGTGCCAGCAGCCCCCGGGACAGGGATTCAGATACGCAGTATTTT.

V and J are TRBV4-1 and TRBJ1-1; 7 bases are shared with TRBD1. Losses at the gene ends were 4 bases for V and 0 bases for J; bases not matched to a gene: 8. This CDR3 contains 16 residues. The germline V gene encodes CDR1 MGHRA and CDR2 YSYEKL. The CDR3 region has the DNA TGCGCCAGCAGCCCTAGACAGGGACTCATGAACACTGAAGCTTTCTTT. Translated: CASSPRQGLMNTEAFF.

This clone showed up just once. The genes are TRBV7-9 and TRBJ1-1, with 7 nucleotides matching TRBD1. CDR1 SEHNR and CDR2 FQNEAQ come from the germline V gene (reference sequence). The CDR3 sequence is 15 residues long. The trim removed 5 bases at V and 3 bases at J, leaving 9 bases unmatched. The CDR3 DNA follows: TGTGCCAGCAGCGGAGGGAGAAGGGGGCACACTGAAGCTTTCTTT. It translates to CASSGGRRGHTEAFF.

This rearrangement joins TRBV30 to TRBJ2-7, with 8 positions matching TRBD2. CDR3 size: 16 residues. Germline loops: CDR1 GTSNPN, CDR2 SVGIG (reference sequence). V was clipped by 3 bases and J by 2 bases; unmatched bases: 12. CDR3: CAWSSVLAGLTYEQYF. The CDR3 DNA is TGTGCCTGGAGCTCCGTTCTAGCGGGCCTTACCTACGAGCAGTACTTC. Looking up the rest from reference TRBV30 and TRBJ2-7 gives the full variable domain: SQTIHQWPATLVQPVGSPLSLECTVEGTSNPNLYWYRQAAGRGLQLLFYSVGIGQISSEVPQNLSASRPQDRQFILSSKKLLLSDSGFYLCAWSSVLAGLTYEQYFGPGTRLTVT.

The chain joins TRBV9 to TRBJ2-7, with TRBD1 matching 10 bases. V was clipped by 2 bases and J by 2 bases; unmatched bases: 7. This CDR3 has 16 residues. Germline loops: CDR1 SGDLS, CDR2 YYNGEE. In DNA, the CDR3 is TGTGCCAGCAGCGTTTTTCCGGGACAGGGGACCTACGAGCAGTACTTC. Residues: CASSVFPGQGTYEQYF.

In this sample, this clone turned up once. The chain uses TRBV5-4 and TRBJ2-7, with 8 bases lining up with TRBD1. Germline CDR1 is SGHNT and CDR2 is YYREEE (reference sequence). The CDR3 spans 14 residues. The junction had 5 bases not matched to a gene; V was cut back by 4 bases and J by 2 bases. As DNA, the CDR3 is TGTGCCAGCAGCCGGGACAGGAACCCCTACGAGCAGTACTTC. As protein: CASSRDRNPYEQYF.

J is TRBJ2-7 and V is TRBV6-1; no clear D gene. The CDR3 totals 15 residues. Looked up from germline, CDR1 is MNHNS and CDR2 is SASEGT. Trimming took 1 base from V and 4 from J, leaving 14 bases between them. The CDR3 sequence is CASSEGNYALYEQYF. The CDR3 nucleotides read TGTGCCAGCAGTGAAGGCAACTACGCCTTATACGAGCAGTACTTC.

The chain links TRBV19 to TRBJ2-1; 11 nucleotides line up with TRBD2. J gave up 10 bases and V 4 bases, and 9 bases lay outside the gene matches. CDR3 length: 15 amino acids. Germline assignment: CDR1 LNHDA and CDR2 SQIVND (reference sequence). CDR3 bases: TGTGCCAGTAGTACCATAGCGGGAGGGCGAATGGAGCAGTTCTTC. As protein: CASSTIAGGRMEQFF.